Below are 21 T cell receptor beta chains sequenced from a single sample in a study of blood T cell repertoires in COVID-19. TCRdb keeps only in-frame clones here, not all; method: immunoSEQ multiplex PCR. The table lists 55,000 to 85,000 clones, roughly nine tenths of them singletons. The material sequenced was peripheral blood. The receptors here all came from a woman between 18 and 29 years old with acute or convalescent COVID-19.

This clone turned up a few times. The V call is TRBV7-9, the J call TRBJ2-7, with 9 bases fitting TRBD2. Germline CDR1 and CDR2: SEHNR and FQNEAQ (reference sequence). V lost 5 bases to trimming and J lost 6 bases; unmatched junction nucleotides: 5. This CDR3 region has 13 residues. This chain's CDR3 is CASSRTSASEQYF. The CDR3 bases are TGTGCCAGCAGCCGGACTAGCGCTAGCGAGCAGTACTTC.

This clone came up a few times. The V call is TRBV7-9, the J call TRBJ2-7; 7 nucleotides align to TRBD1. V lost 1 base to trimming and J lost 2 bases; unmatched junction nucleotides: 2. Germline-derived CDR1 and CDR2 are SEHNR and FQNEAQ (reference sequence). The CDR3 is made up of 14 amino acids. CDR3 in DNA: TGTGCCAGCAGCTTAGATCAGGGGGCCTACGAGCAGTACTTC. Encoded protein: CASSLDQGAYEQYF.

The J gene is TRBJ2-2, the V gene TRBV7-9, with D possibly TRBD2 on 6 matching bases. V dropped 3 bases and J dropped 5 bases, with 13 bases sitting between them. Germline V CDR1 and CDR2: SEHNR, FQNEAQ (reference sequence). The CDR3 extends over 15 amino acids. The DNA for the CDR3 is TGTGCCAGCAGCTTCTTGCCGGGAGAGACCGGGGAGCTGTTTTTT. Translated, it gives CASSFLPGETGELFF. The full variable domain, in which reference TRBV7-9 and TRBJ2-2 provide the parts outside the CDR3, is DTGVSQNPRHKITKRGQNVTFRCDPISEHNRLYWYRQTLGQGPEFLTYFQNEAQLEKSRLLSDRFSAERPKGSFSTLEIQRTEQGDSAMYLCASSFLPGETGELFFGEGSRLTVL.

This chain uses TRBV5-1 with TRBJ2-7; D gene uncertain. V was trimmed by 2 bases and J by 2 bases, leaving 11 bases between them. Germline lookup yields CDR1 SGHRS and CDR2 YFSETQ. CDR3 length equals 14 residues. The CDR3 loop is CASSFGLVAYEQYF. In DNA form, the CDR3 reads TGCGCCAGCAGCTTCGGTCTAGTAGCCTACGAGCAGTACTTC.

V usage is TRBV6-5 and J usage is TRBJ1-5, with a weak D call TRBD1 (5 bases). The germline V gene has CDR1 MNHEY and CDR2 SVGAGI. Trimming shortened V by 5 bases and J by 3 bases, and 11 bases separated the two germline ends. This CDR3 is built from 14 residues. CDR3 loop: CASSPRVDNQPQHF. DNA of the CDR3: TGTGCCAGCAGTCCCAGGGTGGACAATCAGCCCCAGCATTTT.

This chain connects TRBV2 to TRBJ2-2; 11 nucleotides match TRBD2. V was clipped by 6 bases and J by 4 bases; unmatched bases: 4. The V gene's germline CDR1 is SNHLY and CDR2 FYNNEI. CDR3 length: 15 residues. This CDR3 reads CASRVTSGTTGELFF. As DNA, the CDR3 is TGTGCCAGCAGAGTGACTAGCGGGACCACCGGGGAGCTGTTTTTT. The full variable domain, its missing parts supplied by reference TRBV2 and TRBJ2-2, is EPEVTQTPSHQVTQMGQEVILRCVPISNHLYFYWYRQILGQKVEFLVSFYNNEISEKSEIFDDQFSVERPDGSNFTLKIRSTKLEDSAMYFCASRVTSGTTGELFFGEGSRLTVL.

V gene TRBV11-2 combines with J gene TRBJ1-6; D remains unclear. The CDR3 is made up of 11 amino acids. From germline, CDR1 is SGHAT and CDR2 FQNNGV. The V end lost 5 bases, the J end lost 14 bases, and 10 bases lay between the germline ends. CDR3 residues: CASSQDISLHF. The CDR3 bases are TGTGCCAGCAGCCAAGACATATCCCTCCACTTT.

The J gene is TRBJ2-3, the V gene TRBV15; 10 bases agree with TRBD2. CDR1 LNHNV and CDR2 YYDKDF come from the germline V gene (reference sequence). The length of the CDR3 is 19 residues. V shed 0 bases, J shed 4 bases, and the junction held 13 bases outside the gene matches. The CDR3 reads CATSRESLAGAHTADTQYF. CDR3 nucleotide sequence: TGTGCCACCAGCAGAGAGTCCCTAGCGGGAGCCCATACCGCAGATACGCAGTATTTT.

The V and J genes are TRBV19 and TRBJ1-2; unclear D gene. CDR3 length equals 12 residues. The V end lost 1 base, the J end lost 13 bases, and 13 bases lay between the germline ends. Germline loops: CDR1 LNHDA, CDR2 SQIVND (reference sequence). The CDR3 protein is CASSIVTARTTF. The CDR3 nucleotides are TGTGCCAGTAGTATAGTTACAGCCCGCACCACCTTC. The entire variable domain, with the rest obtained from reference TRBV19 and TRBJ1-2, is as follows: DGGITQSPKYLFRKEGQNVTLSCEQNLNHDAMYWYRQDPGQGLRLIYYSQIVNDFQKGDIAEGYSVSREKKESFPLTVTSAQKNPTAFYLCASSIVTARTTFGSGTRLTVV.

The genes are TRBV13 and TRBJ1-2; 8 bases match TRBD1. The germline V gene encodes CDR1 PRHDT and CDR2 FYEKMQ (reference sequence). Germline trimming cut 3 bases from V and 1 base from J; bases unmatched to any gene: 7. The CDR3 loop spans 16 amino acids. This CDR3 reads CASSLLSTGVNYGYTF. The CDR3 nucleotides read TGTGCCAGCAGCTTGCTCTCGACAGGGGTTAACTATGGCTACACCTTC.

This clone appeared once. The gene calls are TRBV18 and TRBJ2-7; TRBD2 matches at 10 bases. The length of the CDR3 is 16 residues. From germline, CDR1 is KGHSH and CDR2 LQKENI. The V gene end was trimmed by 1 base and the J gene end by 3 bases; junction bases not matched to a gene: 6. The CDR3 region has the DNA TGTGCCAGCTCACCACGCGGGGCTAGCGGGAGCTACGAGCAGTACTTC. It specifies CASSPRGASGSYEQYF. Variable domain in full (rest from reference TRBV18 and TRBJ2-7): NAGVMQNPRHLVRRRGQEARLRCSPMKGHSHVYWYRQLPEEGLKFMVYLQKENIIDESGMPKERFSAEFPKEGPSILRIQQVVRGDSAAYFCASSPRGASGSYEQYFGPGTRLTVT.

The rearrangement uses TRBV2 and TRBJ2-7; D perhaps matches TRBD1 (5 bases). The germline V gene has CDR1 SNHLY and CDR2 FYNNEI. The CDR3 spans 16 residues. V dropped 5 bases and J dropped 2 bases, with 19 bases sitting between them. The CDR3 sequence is CASSKTQGIVTYEQYF. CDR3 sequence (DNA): TGTGCCAGCAGTAAAACTCAGGGAATCGTGACCTACGAGCAGTACTTC. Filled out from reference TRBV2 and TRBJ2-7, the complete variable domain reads EPEVTQTPSHQVTQMGQEVILRCVPISNHLYFYWYRQILGQKVEFLVSFYNNEISEKSEIFDDQFSVERPDGSNFTLKIRSTKLEDSAMYFCASSKTQGIVTYEQYFGPGTRLTVT.

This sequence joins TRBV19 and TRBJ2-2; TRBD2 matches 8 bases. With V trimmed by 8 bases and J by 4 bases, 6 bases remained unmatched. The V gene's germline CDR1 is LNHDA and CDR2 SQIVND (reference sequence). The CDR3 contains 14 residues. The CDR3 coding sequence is TGTGCCAGTCGTCGACGGGGGGGCACCGGGGAGCTGTTTTTT. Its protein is CASRRRGGTGELFF.

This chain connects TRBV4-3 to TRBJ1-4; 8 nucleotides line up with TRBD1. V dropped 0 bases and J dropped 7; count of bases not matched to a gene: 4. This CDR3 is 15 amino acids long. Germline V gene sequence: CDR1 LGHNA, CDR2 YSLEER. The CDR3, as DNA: TGCGCCAGCAGCCAAGATGGGACAGGACTTGAAAAACTGTTTTTT. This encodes CASSQDGTGLEKLFF.

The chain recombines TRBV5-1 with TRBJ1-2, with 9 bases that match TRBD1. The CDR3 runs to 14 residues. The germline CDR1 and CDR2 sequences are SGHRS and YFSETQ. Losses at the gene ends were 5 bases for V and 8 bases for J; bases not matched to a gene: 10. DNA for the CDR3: TGCGCCAGCAGTAAAAGGACAGGGGAGGAAGGCTACACCTTC. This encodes CASSKRTGEEGYTF.

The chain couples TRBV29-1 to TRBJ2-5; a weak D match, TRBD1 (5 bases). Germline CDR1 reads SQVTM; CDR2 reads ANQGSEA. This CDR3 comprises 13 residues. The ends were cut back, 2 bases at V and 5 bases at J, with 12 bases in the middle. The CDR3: CSVESRAAETQYF. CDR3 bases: TGCAGCGTTGAATCCAGGGCTGCGGAGACCCAGTACTTC.

The CDR3 spells CASSFVRGGNQPQHF. The CDR3 bases are TGTGCCAGCAGCTTTGTTAGGGGAGGGAATCAGCCCCAGCATTTT. The V gene is TRBV5-8, the J gene TRBJ1-5, with a tentative D call TRBD1 (5 bases). This CDR3 region has 15 residues. V dropped 2 bases and J dropped 4 bases, with 13 bases sitting between them. CDR1 is SGHTS, CDR2 YDEGEE, per germline.

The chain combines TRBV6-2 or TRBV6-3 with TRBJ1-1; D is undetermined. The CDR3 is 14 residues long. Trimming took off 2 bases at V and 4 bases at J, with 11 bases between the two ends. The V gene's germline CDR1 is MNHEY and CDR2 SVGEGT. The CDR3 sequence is CASSYDYLGTEAFF. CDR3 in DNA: TGTGCCAGCAGTTACGACTATCTAGGCACTGAAGCTTTCTTT.

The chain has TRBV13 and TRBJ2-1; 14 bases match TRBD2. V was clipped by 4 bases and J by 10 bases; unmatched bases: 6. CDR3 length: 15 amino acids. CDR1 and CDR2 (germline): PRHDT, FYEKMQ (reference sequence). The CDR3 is CASSSGLAGVEEQFF. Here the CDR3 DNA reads TGTGCCAGCAGCTCGGGACTAGCGGGAGTAGAAGAGCAGTTCTTC.

CDR3 in DNA: TGTGCCAGCAGTAGGGACAGGACCAGCGGGGAGCTGTTTTTT. This translates into CASSRDRTSGELFF. The chain links TRBV2 to TRBJ2-2; TRBD1 agrees at 8 bases. The CDR3 is 14 amino acids. Trimming removed 5 bases from V and 7 bases from J; junction bases left unmatched: 6. Germline V lookup: CDR1 SNHLY, CDR2 FYNNEI.

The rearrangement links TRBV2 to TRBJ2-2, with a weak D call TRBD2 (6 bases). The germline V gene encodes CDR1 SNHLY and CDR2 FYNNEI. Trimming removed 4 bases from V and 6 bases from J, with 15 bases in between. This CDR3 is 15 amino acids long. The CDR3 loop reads CASSALVGGAGELFF. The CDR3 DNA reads TGTGCCAGCAGTGCCCTGGTAGGCGGGGCCGGGGAGCTGTTTTTT. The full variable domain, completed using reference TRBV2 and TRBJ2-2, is EPEVTQTPSHQVTQMGQEVILRCVPISNHLYFYWYRQILGQKVEFLVSFYNNEISEKSEIFDDQFSVERPDGSNFTLKIRSTKLEDSAMYFCASSALVGGAGELFFGEGSRLTVL.